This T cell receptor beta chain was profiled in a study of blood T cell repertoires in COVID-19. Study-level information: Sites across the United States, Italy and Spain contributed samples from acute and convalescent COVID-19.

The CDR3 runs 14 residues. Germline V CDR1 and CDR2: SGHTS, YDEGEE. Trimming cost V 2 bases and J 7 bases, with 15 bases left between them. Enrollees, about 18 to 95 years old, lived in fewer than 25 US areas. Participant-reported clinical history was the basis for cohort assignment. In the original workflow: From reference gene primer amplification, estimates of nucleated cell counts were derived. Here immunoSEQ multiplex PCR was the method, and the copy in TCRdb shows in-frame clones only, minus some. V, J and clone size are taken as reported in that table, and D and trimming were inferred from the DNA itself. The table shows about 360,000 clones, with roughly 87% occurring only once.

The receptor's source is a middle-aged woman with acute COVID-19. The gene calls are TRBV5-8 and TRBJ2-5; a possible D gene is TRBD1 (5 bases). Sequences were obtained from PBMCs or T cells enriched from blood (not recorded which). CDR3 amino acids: CASSFGQARGTQYF. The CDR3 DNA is TGTGCCAGCAGCTTTGGACAAGCTAGAGGGACCCAGTACTTC. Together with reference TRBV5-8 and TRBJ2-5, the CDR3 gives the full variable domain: EAGVTQSPTHLIKTRGQQATLRCSPISGHTSVYWYQQALGLGLQFLLWYDEGEERNRGNFPPRFSGRQFPNYSSELNVNALELEDSALYLCASSFGQARGTQYFGPGTRLLVL.